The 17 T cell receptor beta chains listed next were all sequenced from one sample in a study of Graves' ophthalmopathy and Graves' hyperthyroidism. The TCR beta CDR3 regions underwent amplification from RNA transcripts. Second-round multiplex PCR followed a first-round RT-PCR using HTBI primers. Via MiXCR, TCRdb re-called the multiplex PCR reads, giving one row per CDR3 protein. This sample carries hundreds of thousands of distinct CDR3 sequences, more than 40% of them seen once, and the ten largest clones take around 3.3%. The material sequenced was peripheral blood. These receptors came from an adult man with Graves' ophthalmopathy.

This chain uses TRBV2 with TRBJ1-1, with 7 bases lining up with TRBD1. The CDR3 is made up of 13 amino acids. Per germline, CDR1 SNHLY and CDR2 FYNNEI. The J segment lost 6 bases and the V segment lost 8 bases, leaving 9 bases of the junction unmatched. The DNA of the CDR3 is TGTGCCAGCTCACCTCAGGGGGACGCTGAAGCTTTCTTT. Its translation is CASSPQGDAEAFF.

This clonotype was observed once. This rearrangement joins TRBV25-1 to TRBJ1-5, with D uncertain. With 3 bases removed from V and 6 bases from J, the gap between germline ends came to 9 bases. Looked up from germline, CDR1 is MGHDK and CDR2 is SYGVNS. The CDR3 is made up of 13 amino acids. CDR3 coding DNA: TGTGCCAGCAGTGAGGCAGACCGTCAGCCCCAGCATTTT. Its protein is CASSEADRQPQHF.

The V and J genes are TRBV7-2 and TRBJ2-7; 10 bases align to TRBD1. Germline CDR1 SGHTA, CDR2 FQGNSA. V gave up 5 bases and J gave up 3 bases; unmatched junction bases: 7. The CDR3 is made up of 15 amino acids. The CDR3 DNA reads TGTGCCAGCAGCCTCCGGGACAGGGGATTCTACGAGCAGTACTTC. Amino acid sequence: CASSLRDRGFYEQYF.

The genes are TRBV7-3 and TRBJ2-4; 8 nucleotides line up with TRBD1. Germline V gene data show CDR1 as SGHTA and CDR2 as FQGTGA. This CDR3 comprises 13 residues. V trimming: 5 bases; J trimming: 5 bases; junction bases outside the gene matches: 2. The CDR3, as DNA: TGTGCCAGCAGCCCGACAGGGGAAAACATTCAGTACTTC. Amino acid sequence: CASSPTGENIQYF.

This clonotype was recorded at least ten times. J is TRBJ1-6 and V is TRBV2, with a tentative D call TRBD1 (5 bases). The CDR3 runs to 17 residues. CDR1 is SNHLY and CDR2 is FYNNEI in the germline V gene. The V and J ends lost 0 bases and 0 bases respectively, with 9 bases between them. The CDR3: CASSEARVSSYNSPLHF. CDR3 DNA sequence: TGTGCCAGCAGTGAAGCCAGGGTCAGCTCCTATAATTCACCCCTCCACTTT.

CDR3 nucleotides: TGTGCCAGCAGTGAAGCGGCACTAGGGGTACGGGAGACCCAGTACTTC. Its translation is CASSEAALGVRETQYF. This chain links TRBV2 with TRBJ2-5, with D perhaps being TRBD1 or TRBD2 (5 bases each). Germline V CDR1 and CDR2: SNHLY, FYNNEI. The ends were cut back, 0 bases at V and 5 bases at J, with 16 bases in the middle. This CDR3 spans 16 amino acids.

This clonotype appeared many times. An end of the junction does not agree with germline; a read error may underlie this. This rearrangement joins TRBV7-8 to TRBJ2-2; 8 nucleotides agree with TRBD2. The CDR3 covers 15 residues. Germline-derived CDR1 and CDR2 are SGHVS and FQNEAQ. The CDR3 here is CASSMGSGNAGELFF. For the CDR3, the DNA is TGTGCCAGCAGCATGGGTAGCGGGAACGCCGGGGAGCTGTTTTTT.

The DNA of the CDR3 is TGTGCCATCAGCTTTTCCGGGGGAGAAGAGACCCAGTACTTC. This gives the protein CAISFSGGEETQYF. The rearrangement uses TRBV10-3 and TRBJ2-5; tentative D call: TRBD2 (6 bases). CDR1 and CDR2 from the germline V gene are ENHRY and SYGVKD. This CDR3 is built from 14 residues. Trimming removed 6 bases at V and 3 bases at J, with 14 bases between.

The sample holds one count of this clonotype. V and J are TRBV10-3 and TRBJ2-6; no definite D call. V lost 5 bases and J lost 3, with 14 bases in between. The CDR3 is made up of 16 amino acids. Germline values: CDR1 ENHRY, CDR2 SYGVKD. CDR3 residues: CAISLGMSNGANVLTF. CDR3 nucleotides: TGTGCCATCAGTTTGGGAATGTCGAATGGGGCCAACGTCCTGACTTTC.

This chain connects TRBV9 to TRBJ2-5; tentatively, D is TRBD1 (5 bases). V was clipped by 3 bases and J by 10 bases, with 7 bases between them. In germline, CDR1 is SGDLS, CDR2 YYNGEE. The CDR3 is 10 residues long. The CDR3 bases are TGTGCCAGCAGCGGACAGATCCAGTACTTC. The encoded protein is CASSGQIQYF.

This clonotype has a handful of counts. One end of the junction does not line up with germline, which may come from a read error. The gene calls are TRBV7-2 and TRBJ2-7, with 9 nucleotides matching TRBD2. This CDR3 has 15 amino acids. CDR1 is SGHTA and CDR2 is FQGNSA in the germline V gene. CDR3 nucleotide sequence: TGTGCCAGCAGCTTAGAAGCGGGAGGAGGTTACGAGCAGCACTTC. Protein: CASSLEAGGGYEQHF.

The CDR3 nucleotides read TGTGCCAGCAGCCAAGGGGCGGGACAGGGGAGAGGGCCCCAGCATTTT. Translating it yields CASSQGAGQGRGPQHF. The chain employs TRBV2 and TRBJ1-5; 10 positions agree with TRBD1. V lost 6 bases, J lost 9 bases, and 14 bases stayed unmatched. CDR1 and CDR2 from the germline V gene are SNHLY and FYNNEI. The CDR3 contains 16 residues.

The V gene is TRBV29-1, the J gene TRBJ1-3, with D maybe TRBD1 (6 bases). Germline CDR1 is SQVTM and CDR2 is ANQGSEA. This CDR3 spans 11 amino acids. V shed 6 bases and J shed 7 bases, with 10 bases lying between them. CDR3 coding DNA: TGCAGCGTGGCACAGGGTAACACCATATATTTT. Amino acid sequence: CSVAQGNTIYF.

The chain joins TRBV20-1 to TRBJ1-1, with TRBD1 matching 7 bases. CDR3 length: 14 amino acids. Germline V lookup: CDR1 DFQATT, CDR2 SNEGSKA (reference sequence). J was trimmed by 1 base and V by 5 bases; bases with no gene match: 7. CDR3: CSADDRDRNTEAFF. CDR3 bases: TGCAGTGCTGATGACCGGGACAGGAACACTGAAGCTTTCTTT.

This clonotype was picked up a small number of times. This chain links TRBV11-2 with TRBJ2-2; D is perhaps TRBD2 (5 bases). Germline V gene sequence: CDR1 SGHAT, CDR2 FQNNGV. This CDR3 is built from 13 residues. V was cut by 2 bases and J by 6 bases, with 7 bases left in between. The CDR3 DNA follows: TGTGCCAGCAGCTTACCCGGGGCCGGGGAGCTGTTTTTT. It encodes CASSLPGAGELFF.

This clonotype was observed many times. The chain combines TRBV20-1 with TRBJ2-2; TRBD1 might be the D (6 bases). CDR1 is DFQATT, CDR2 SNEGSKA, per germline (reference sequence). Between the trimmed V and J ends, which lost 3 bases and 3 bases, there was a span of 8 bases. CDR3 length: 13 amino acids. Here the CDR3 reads CSARGADTGELFF. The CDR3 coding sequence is TGCAGTGCTAGGGGGGCGGACACCGGGGAGCTGTTTTTT.

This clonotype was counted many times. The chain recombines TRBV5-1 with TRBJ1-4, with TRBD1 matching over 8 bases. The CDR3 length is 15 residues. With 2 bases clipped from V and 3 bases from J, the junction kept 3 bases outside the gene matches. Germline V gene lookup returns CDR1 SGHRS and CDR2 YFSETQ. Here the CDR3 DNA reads TGCGCCAGCAGCTTAGACAGGGGAGCTAATGAAAAACTGTTTTTT. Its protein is CASSLDRGANEKLFF.